The 18 T cell receptor beta chains below were found in one sample sequenced in a study of CD8 T cells in Susac syndrome. The RNA, about 0.5 to 1 ug, was put through reverse transcription using random hexamers. TCRdb re-analysed the immunoSEQ multiplex PCR reads in MiXCR, keeping a single row per CDR3 protein. This table has 160,000 or so distinct CDR3 sequences, 85% to 95% appearing once. Sequencing was carried out using CD4+ T cells from PBMCs. Every receptor here comes from a human donor with Susac syndrome.

The genes are TRBV12-3 or TRBV12-4 and TRBJ2-7; TRBD2 agrees at 8 bases. Germline trimming cut 5 bases from V and 3 bases from J; bases unmatched to any gene: 12. This CDR3 comprises 16 residues. CDR3 nucleotide sequence: TGTGCCAGCAGTAGCCCGGGGGGGGGCAATCGCTACGAGCAGTACTTC. Translated, it gives CASSSPGGGNRYEQYF.

CDR3 in amino acids: CAGQGASGANVLTF. The CDR3, as DNA: TGTGCAGGACAGGGGGCGTCTGGGGCCAACGTCCTGACTTTC. V and J are TRBV5-6 and TRBJ2-6; 11 bases line up with TRBD1. The germline V gene encodes CDR1 SGHDT and CDR2 YYEEEE. The CDR3 contains 14 residues.

This rearrangement joins TRBV6-2 or TRBV6-3 to TRBJ1-1; D is perhaps TRBD1 (6 bases). Germline CDR1 is MNHEY and CDR2 is SVGEGT. V dropped 6 bases and J dropped 12 bases, with 23 bases sitting between them. The CDR3 runs to 14 residues. CDR3 in amino acids: CASSALRSGASTFF. CDR3 bases: TGTGCCAGCAGCGCTCTAAGGTCGGGGGCTTCGACTTTCTTT.

In nucleotides, the CDR3 is TGCAGTGCCCTCATCGGCGGGGTTCAGCCCCAGCATTTT. Translating gives CSALIGGVQPQHF. The chain recombines TRBV20-1 with TRBJ1-5; D not resolved. The CDR3 has 13 residues. The germline V gene has CDR1 DFQATT and CDR2 SNEGSKA (reference sequence). Trimming shortened V by 6 bases and J by 6 bases, and 15 bases separated the two germline ends.

The rearrangement uses TRBV18 and TRBJ1-1; the D is unclear. V lost 4 bases, J lost 4 bases, and 10 bases lay in between. Germline CDR1 KGHSH, CDR2 LQKENI. CDR3 length: 13 amino acids. The CDR3 region has the DNA TGTGCCAGCTCACAGGGATTCGGCACTGAAGCTTTCTTT. It encodes CASSQGFGTEAFF. Full variable domain (outside the CDR3, taken from reference TRBV18 and TRBJ1-1): NAGVMQNPRHLVRRRGQEARLRCSPMKGHSHVYWYRQLPEEGLKFMVYLQKENIIDESGMPKERFSAEFPKEGPSILRIQQVVRGDSAAYFCASSQGFGTEAFFGQGTRLTVV.

The rearrangement links TRBV7-7 to TRBJ2-3; D call uncertain. CDR3 length: 12 residues. Trimming stripped 5 bases from V and 8 bases from J, with 11 bases between. Germline V gene sequence: CDR1 SSHAT, CDR2 FNYEAQ (reference sequence). The CDR3 DNA reads TGTGCCAGCAGCCCGGAAGGAACTACGCAGTATTTT. Its translation: CASSPEGTTQYF.

The V gene is TRBV5-4, the J gene TRBJ1-6; 9 nucleotides match TRBD1. The CDR3 is made up of 15 amino acids. The junction had 3 bases not matched to a gene; V was cut back by 0 bases and J by 8 bases. Germline V gene lookup returns CDR1 SGHNT and CDR2 YYREEE (reference sequence). CDR3: CASSLAGQGYSPLHF. CDR3 bases: TGTGCCAGCAGCTTGGCGGGACAGGGATATTCACCCCTCCACTTT. The entire variable domain, with the rest obtained from reference TRBV5-4 and TRBJ1-6, is as follows: ETGVTQSPTHLIKTRGQQVTLRCSSQSGHNTVSWYQQALGQGPQFIFQYYREEENGRGNFPPRFSGLQFPNYSSELNVNALELDDSALYLCASSLAGQGYSPLHFGNGTRLTVT.

This chain joins TRBV20-1 and TRBJ1-5; D unresolved. Germline values: CDR1 DFQATT, CDR2 SNEGSKA (reference sequence). The CDR3 contains 12 residues. Trimming cost V 5 bases and J 0 bases, with 5 bases left between them. The CDR3 sequence is CSAGDSNQPQHF. CDR3 DNA: TGCAGTGCTGGGGATAGCAATCAGCCCCAGCATTTT.

The table lists this clonotype with a count of one. J is TRBJ1-2 and V is TRBV9, with 7 bases fitting TRBD1. Germline trimming cut 1 base from V and 6 bases from J; bases unmatched to any gene: 15. The CDR3 has 17 amino acids. Germline lookup yields CDR1 SGDLS and CDR2 YYNGEE. In nucleotides, the CDR3 is TGTGCCAGCAGCGTAACGACAGGGCAAAGTCTAAAGGATGGCTACACCTTC. This encodes CASSVTTGQSLKDGYTF.

This chain links TRBV19 with TRBJ2-7; 11 nucleotides match TRBD1. This CDR3 has 14 amino acids. The germline V gene encodes CDR1 LNHDA and CDR2 SQIVND (reference sequence). V was pared by 7 bases and J by 2 bases, with 4 bases of the junction left unmatched. CDR3 DNA: TGTGCCAGTACCGGGGGACAGGGGGCCTACGAGCAGTACTTC. It yields the protein CASTGGQGAYEQYF.

The V and J genes are TRBV7-2 and TRBJ2-2; no reliable D call. The CDR3 is made up of 15 amino acids. V was pared by 5 bases and J by 1 base, with 11 bases between. Per the germline V gene, CDR1 is SGHTA and CDR2 is FQGNSA. The CDR3 sequence is CASSPPAVNTGELFF. The CDR3 DNA sequence: TGTGCCAGCAGCCCCCCGGCAGTGAACACCGGGGAGCTGTTTTTT.

This chain joins TRBV2 and TRBJ2-3, with 11 bases that match TRBD2. CDR3 length equals 15 residues. Trimming took 3 bases from V and 5 from J; bases not matched to a gene: 4. CDR1 is SNHLY, CDR2 FYNNEI, per germline. DNA for the CDR3: TGTGCCAGCAGTGATGGAGGACTAGCGGGAGATACGCAGTATTTT. This translates into CASSDGGLAGDTQYF.

J is TRBJ2-7 and V is TRBV15, with 8 nucleotides matching TRBD2. V lost 0 bases to trimming and J lost 9 bases; unmatched junction nucleotides: 16. Germline assignment: CDR1 LNHNV and CDR2 YYDKDF (reference sequence). CDR3 length equals 17 residues. Here the CDR3 reads CATSRDPGAGVTSGQYF. The CDR3 coding sequence is TGTGCCACCAGCAGAGATCCGGGAGCGGGGGTCACATCGGGGCAGTACTTC.

The chain employs TRBV29-1 and TRBJ1-1; weak D call: TRBD1 (6 bases). Germline CDR1 SQVTM, CDR2 ANQGSEA. V was trimmed by 5 bases and J by 1 base, leaving 8 bases between them. This CDR3 is 12 amino acids long. In DNA, the CDR3 is TGCAGCGTTCTCAGGGGGAACACTGAAGCTTTCTTT. This encodes CSVLRGNTEAFF.

This clonotype showed up just once. This sequence joins TRBV12-3 or TRBV12-4 and TRBJ1-2; 7 bases match TRBD1. The ends lost 5 bases at V and 6 bases at J; junction bases unmatched: 15. CDR3 length equals 16 residues. Here the CDR3 reads CASSPMMTGKGHGYTF. CDR3 bases: TGTGCCAGCAGTCCTATGATGACAGGGAAGGGCCATGGCTACACCTTC.

The CDR3 is CASSRTGHKPYEQYF. The CDR3 bases are TGTGCCAGCAGTCGGACAGGGCACAAACCCTACGAGCAGTACTTC. The chain links TRBV6-5 to TRBJ2-7; TRBD1 agrees at 8 bases. CDR1 is MNHEY and CDR2 is SVGAGI in the germline V gene. The CDR3 has 15 amino acids. Trimming cost V 5 bases and J 2 bases; bases outside gene matches: 8.

The CDR3 sequence: CASSLSADGNTIYF. CDR3 DNA sequence: TGTGCCAGCAGTTTATCCGCCGACGGAAACACCATATATTTT. This rearrangement joins TRBV27 to TRBJ1-3, with D hard to call. From germline, CDR1 is MNHEY and CDR2 SMNVEV (reference sequence). Trimming pared 0 bases from V and 4 bases from J, leaving 7 bases between. The CDR3 sequence is 14 residues long.

The chain has TRBV12-3 or TRBV12-4 and TRBJ2-4; tentative D call: TRBD1 (5 bases). The CDR3 consists of 13 residues. The V end lost 3 bases, the J end lost 9 bases, and 12 bases lay between the germline ends. DNA for the CDR3: TGTGCCAGCAGTTTCGCACCCCAGGGCATTCAGTACTTC. Its translation is CASSFAPQGIQYF.